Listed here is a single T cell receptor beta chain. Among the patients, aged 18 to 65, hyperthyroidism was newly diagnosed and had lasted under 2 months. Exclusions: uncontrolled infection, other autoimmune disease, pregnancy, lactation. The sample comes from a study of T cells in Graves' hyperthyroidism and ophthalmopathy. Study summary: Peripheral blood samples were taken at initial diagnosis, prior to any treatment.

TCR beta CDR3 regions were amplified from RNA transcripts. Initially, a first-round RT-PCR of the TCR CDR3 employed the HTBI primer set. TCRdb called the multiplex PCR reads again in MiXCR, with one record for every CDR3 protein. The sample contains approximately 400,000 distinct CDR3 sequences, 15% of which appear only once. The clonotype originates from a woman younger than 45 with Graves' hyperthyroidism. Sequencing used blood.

The chain's CDR3 is CASSRKQGTDTQYF. The DNA of the CDR3 is TGCGCCAGCAGCCGGAAACAGGGTACAGATACGCAGTATTTT. The J gene is TRBJ2-3, the V gene TRBV5-1, with D perhaps matching TRBD1 (6 bases). Germline CDR1 is SGHRS and CDR2 is YFSETQ. With 4 bases removed from V and 3 bases from J, the gap between germline ends came to 12 bases. The CDR3 is 14 residues long.